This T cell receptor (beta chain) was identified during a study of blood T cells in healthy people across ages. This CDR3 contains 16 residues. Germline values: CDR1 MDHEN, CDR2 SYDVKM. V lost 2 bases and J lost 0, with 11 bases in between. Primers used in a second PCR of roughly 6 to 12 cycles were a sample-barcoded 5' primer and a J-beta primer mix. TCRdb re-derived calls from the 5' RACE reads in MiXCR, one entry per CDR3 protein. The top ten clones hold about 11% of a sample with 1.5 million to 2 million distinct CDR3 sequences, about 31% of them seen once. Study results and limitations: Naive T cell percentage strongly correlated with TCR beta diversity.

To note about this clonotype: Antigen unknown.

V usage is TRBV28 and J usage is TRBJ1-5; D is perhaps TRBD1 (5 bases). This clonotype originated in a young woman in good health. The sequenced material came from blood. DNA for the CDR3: TGTGCCAGCAGTTTAGGGACCCAGGGTAGCAATCAGCCCCAGCATTTT. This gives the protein CASSLGTQGSNQPQHF. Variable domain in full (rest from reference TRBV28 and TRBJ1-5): DVKVTQSSRYLVKRTGEKVFLECVQDMDHENMFWYRQDPGLGLRLIYFSYDVKMKEKGDIPEGYSVSREKKERFSLILESASTNQTSMYLCASSLGTQGSNQPQHFGDGTRLSIL.